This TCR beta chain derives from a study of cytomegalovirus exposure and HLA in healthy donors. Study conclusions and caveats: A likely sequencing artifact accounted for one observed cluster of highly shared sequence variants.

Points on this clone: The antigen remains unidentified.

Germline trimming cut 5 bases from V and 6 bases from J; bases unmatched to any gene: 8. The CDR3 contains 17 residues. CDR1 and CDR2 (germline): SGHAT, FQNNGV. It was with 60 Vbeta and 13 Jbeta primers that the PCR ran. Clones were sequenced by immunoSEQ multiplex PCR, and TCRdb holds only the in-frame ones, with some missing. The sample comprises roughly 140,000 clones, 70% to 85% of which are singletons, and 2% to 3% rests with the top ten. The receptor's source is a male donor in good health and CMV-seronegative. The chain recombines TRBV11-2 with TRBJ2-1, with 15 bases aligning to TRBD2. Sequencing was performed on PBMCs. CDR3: CASSRTGLAGGLNEQFF. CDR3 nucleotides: TGTGCCAGCAGCCGAACGGGACTAGCGGGAGGTCTCAATGAGCAGTTCTTC.